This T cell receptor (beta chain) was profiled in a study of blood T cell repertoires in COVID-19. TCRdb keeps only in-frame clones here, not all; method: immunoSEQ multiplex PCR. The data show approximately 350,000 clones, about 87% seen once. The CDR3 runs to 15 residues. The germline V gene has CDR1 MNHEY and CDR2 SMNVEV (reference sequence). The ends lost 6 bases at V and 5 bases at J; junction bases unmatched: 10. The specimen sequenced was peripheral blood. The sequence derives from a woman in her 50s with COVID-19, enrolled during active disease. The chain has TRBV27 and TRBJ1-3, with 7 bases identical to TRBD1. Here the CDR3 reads CASRPSTGNRNTIYF. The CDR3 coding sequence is TGTGCCAGCAGGCCCTCGACAGGGAATAGAAACACCATATATTTT.